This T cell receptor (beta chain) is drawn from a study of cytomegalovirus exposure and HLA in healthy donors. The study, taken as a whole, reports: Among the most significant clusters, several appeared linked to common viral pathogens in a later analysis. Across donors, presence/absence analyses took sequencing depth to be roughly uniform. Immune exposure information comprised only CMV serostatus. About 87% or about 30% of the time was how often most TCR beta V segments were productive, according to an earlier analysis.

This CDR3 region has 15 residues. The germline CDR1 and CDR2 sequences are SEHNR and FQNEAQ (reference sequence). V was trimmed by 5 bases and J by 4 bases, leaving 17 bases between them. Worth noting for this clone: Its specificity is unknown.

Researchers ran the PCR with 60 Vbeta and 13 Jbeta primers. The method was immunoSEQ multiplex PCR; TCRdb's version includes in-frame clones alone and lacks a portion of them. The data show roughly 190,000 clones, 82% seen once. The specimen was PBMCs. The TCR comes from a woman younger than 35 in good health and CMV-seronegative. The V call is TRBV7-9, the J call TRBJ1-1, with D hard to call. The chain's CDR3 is CASSQPFVLGTEAFF. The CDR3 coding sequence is TGTGCCAGCAGCCAACCATTTGTCCTCGGCACTGAAGCTTTCTTT. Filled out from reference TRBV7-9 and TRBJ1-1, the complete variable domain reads DTGVSQNPRHKITKRGQNVTFRCDPISEHNRLYWYRQTLGQGPEFLTYFQNEAQLEKSRLLSDRFSAERPKGSFSTLEIQRTEQGDSAMYLCASSQPFVLGTEAFFGQGTRLTVV.